This T cell receptor beta chain was recorded in a study of shared clonotypes between healthy human individuals. The protocol was immunoSEQ multiplex PCR, while the TCRdb copy is restricted to in-frame clones and leaves out a portion. This table holds about 2,200,000 clones, approximately 94% found once. Germline CDR1 is SGHTA and CDR2 is FQGNSA. The J segment lost 3 bases and the V segment lost 6 bases, leaving 11 bases of the junction unmatched. The length of the CDR3 is 15 residues. Cells designated naive CD8 were CD45RO-negative and were positively selected for CCR7, with terminally differentiated effector memory CD45RA+ cells excluded.

The source material was naive CD8+ T cells from PBMCs. The TCR originated in a man between 18 and 29 years old in good health. Some clones in this sample may be carry-over from other donors' samples. The chain has TRBV7-2 and TRBJ2-7, with TRBD2 matching over 7 bases. This chain's CDR3 is CASSPKGGSYYEQYF. CDR3 DNA sequence: TGTGCCAGCAGTCCTAAGGGCGGGAGTTACTACGAGCAGTACTTC.